This TCR beta chain was captured by sequencing in a study of OX40 agonist ivuxolimab in advanced cancers. Across the whole study: Ivuxolimab, an agonistic anti-OX40 (CD134) antibody, was given to patients.

The CDR3 is made up of 14 amino acids. Per the germline V gene, CDR1 is SNHLY and CDR2 is FYNNEI. V was clipped by 1 base and J by 10 bases, with 14 bases between them. Sequencing used immunoSEQ multiplex PCR; TCRdb keeps in-frame clones, though not all of them. The data contain 84,000 or so clones, about nine tenths of them seen just once; the ten biggest clones take up 0.4% to 0.55%. In the case of this clone: Its specificity is unknown.

Patients had blood sampled at baseline and again on cycle 4 day 1 and cycle 7 day 1. Notes on the study in general: Blood T cells, both CD4+ and CD8+, expanded clonally by week 6 at 0.1 to 3.0 mg/kg. CD4+ T cells averaged fewer expanded clones than CD8+ T cells.

V gene TRBV2 combines with J gene TRBJ2-1; D is unclear. This sequence was found in an adult with an advanced solid tumor such as melanoma, head and neck, liver or kidney cancer. Specimen: CD4+ or CD8+ T cells sorted from blood, collected in a trial of the OX40 agonist ivuxolimab. The CDR3 region has the DNA TGTGCCAGCAGTGAAGGGGTTTTGATGGGAGAGCAGTTCTTC. Amino acid sequence: CASSEGVLMGEQFF.